These 26 T cell receptor beta chains came from one sample sequenced in a study of Ad26.COV2.S vaccination and SARS-CoV-2 variants. The repertoire was sequenced with immunoSEQ multiplex PCR; TCRdb's copy has only in-frame clones and lacks some. The table lists over 400,000 clones, about 92% of them singletons. Indicated treatment: roughly 18 received Ad26.COV2.S at low or high dose, single or two shots; about 5 received placebo; per-sample allocation not given. Sampling was done on day 63 after the first vaccine or placebo injection. The sample here was peripheral blood, taken in a trial of Ad26.COV2.S vaccine versus placebo. These receptors were obtained from a person aged 18 to 59 who received the Ad26.COV2.S COVID-19 vaccine or a placebo.

The J gene is TRBJ2-1, the V gene TRBV4-3; 7 nucleotides agree with TRBD2. The junction had 2 bases not matched to a gene; V was cut back by 4 bases and J by 2 bases. CDR1 and CDR2 from the germline V gene are LGHNA and YSLEER. The CDR3 runs to 14 residues. DNA of the CDR3: TGCGCCAGCAGCCCGGGGGGAGCCTACAATGAGCAGTTCTTC. It translates to CASSPGGAYNEQFF.

The chain recombines TRBV4-1 with TRBJ1-6, with D unclear. This CDR3 is built from 18 residues. Between the trimmed V and J ends, which lost 1 base and 10 bases, there was a span of 23 bases. Germline CDR1 MGHRA, CDR2 YSYEKL. In DNA form, the CDR3 reads TGCGCCAGCAGCCAAGGCCCCATAGGCACAGCAAATCAGTCACCCCTCCACTTT. Translated, it gives CASSQGPIGTANQSPLHF.

The genes are TRBV19 and TRBJ2-3; 8 nucleotides agree with TRBD1. Per germline, CDR1 LNHDA and CDR2 SQIVND (reference sequence). V was clipped by 0 bases and J by 3 bases; unmatched bases: 5. The CDR3 is 16 residues long. The CDR3 here is CASSIDGQGATDTQYF. CDR3 DNA sequence: TGTGCCAGTAGTATAGATGGGCAGGGGGCAACAGATACGCAGTATTTT.

In this sample, this clone turned up once. The chain links TRBV19 to TRBJ1-6; 8 bases align to TRBD1. CDR3 length: 16 residues. The J segment lost 9 bases and the V segment lost 6 bases, leaving 13 bases of the junction unmatched. Germline CDR1 reads LNHDA; CDR2 reads SQIVND (reference sequence). CDR3 sequence reads: CASRRSDRAFGSPLHF. The CDR3 DNA is TGTGCCAGTAGGCGGTCGGACAGGGCCTTTGGTTCACCCCTCCACTTT.

The chain carries TRBV11-2 and TRBJ1-6, with no clear D. Germline V gives CDR1 SGHAT, CDR2 FQNNGV. Trimming removed 1 base at V and 6 bases at J, with 10 bases between. The CDR3 extends over 15 amino acids. CDR3 coding DNA: TGTGCCAGCAGCTTAGGGCCGTGGAGTAATTCACCCCTCCACTTT. Protein: CASSLGPWSNSPLHF.

The gene calls are TRBV6-5 and TRBJ1-2; 7 bases line up with TRBD1. V shed 2 bases, J shed 5 bases, and the junction held 2 bases outside the gene matches. Germline lookup yields CDR1 MNHEY and CDR2 SVGAGI. The length of the CDR3 is 13 residues. In DNA, the CDR3 is TGTGCCAGCAGTTACACACAGGGGTATGGCTACACCTTC. Its translation: CASSYTQGYGYTF.

V gene TRBV29-1 combines with J gene TRBJ1-2, with D maybe TRBD1 (5 bases). CDR1 and CDR2 (germline): SQVTM, ANQGSEA. The V end was cut by 4 bases, the J end by 6 bases, with 27 bases between. This CDR3 spans 17 amino acids. CDR3 nucleotide sequence: TGCAGCGTTGCCCCGGGGCTTAACCGTATCGGTAGCAATGGCTACACCTTC. Protein product: CSVAPGLNRIGSNGYTF.

As concerns this clone: Additional DNA sequences in this sample encode the identical CDR3. The gene calls are TRBV6-6 and TRBJ1-5, with 8 bases identical to TRBD1. Looked up from germline, CDR1 is MNHNY and CDR2 is SVGAGI (reference sequence). The CDR3 is 14 amino acids. The V segment lost 4 bases and the J segment 5 bases; nucleotides outside the gene matches: 4. The CDR3 coding sequence is TGTGCCAGCAGTTGGACAGGGCGAGATCAGCCCCAGCATTTT. Encoded protein: CASSWTGRDQPQHF.

The genes are TRBV6-5 and TRBJ1-4; possible D gene TRBD1, 6 bases. CDR1 and CDR2 (germline): MNHEY, SVGAGI. The CDR3 loop spans 16 amino acids. Trimming shortened V by 2 bases and J by 5 bases, and 15 bases separated the two germline ends. DNA of the CDR3: TGTGCCAGCAGTTACGACGGGACCAGGGGCAATGAAAAACTGTTTTTT. It yields the protein CASSYDGTRGNEKLFF.

The chain links TRBV7-2 to TRBJ2-5; the D is unclear. The CDR3 spans 15 residues. In germline, CDR1 is SGHTA, CDR2 FQGNSA. V was shortened by 1 base and J by 0 bases, with 9 bases between the two germline ends. CDR3 amino acids: CASSLVSADQETQYF. The CDR3 DNA reads as TGTGCCAGCAGCTTAGTGTCGGCAGACCAAGAGACCCAGTACTTC. The full variable domain, its missing parts supplied by reference TRBV7-2 and TRBJ2-5, is GAGVSQSPSNKVTEKGKDVELRCDPISGHTALYWYRQSLGQGLEFLIYFQGNSAPDKSGLPSDRFSAERTGGSVSTLTIQRTQQEDSAVYLCASSLVSADQETQYFGPGTRLLVL.

This chain connects TRBV4-1 to TRBJ2-1; 12 nucleotides match TRBD2. The CDR3 runs to 17 residues. The V gene end was trimmed by 0 bases and the J gene end by 1 base; junction bases not matched to a gene: 1. CDR1 and CDR2 (germline): MGHRA, YSYEKL. The CDR3 sequence: CASSQETSGGSYNEQFF. The CDR3 region has the DNA TGCGCCAGCAGCCAAGAGACTAGCGGGGGATCCTACAATGAGCAGTTCTTC.

The V gene is TRBV29-1, the J gene TRBJ2-3, with D tentatively TRBD1 (6 bases). This CDR3 comprises 14 residues. Germline-derived CDR1 and CDR2 are SQVTM and ANQGSEA. V was shortened by 8 bases and J by 6 bases, with 21 bases between the two germline ends. DNA of the CDR3: TGCAGCCTATCCGGGACATTGATCGGGGATACGCAGTATTTT. Its protein product is CSLSGTLIGDTQYF.

The rearrangement uses TRBV4-3 and TRBJ1-4, with TRBD1 matching over 10 bases. CDR3 size: 16 residues. Germline lookup yields CDR1 LGHNA and CDR2 YSLEER. With V trimmed by 4 bases and J by 5 bases, 7 bases remained unmatched. The CDR3: CASSPDRGLGNEKLFF. The CDR3 DNA follows: TGCGCCAGCAGCCCAGACAGGGGGCTTGGGAATGAAAAACTGTTTTTT.

The rearrangement joins TRBV10-3 to TRBJ2-1; D is uncertain. The germline CDR1 and CDR2 sequences are ENHRY and SYGVKD. The CDR3 loop spans 12 amino acids. V gave up 5 bases and J gave up 8 bases, with 10 bases separating them. CDR3 DNA: TGTGCCATCAGTCCGAATCTCTATGAGCAGTTCTTC. Translation gives CAISPNLYEQFF.

This clone showed up just once. The DNA for the CDR3 is TGTGCCTGGGATACAGGCTTTAGGATAGCTTTCTTT. Its translation is CAWDTGFRIAFF. The gene calls are TRBV30 and TRBJ1-1; D is perhaps TRBD1 (5 bases). Germline values: CDR1 GTSNPN, CDR2 SVGIG (reference sequence). The V and J ends lost 5 bases and 10 bases respectively, with 17 bases between them. The CDR3 has 12 amino acids.

The count of this clone is one. V and J are TRBV9 and TRBJ2-2; D remains unclear. The germline V gene encodes CDR1 SGDLS and CDR2 YYNGEE. This CDR3 spans 13 amino acids. V lost 0 bases and J 6 bases, leaving 6 bases between the germline ends. CDR3 sequence (DNA): TGTGCCAGCAGCGTAGTAGCCCCCGGGGAGCTGTTTTTT. Its translation: CASSVVAPGELFF.

This clone was seen once. The chain carries TRBV6-1 and TRBJ2-5, with 10 positions matching TRBD2. Germline CDR1 reads MNHNS; CDR2 reads SASEGT. The V segment lost 3 bases and the J segment 2 bases; nucleotides outside the gene matches: 3. This CDR3 has 15 amino acids. The chain's CDR3 is CASSDGLAVQETQYF. The CDR3 DNA reads as TGTGCCAGCAGTGACGGACTAGCGGTACAAGAGACCCAGTACTTC.

This clone has only one observation. This chain connects TRBV29-1 to TRBJ2-4, with 7 bases aligning to TRBD1. Trimming took 5 bases from V and 6 from J; bases not matched to a gene: 7. The CDR3 covers 13 residues. Germline V gives CDR1 SQVTM, CDR2 ANQGSEA. CDR3 sequence (DNA): TGCAGCGTTTTGACAGGGTTCGGAAACATTCAGTACTTC. Its protein product is CSVLTGFGNIQYF.

The chain combines TRBV28 with TRBJ1-1; a possible D gene is TRBD1 (5 bases). The CDR3 is 14 amino acids. The ends were cut back, 4 bases at V and 1 base at J, with 10 bases in the middle. From germline, CDR1 is MDHEN and CDR2 SYDVKM. CDR3 in amino acids: CASSWGLGNTEAFF. CDR3 bases: TGTGCCAGCAGTTGGGGCTTAGGGAACACTGAAGCTTTCTTT.

The rearrangement links TRBV25-1 to TRBJ1-2; 8 positions agree with TRBD1. The CDR3 is 16 residues long. CDR1 is MGHDK, CDR2 SYGVNS, per germline. V lost 5 bases, J lost 5 bases, and 13 bases stayed unmatched. CDR3 in DNA: TGTGCCAGCAGTCCTTCCGGGACAGGCGATGCTTATGGCTACACCTTC. Protein product: CASSPSGTGDAYGYTF.

CDR3 DNA sequence: TGTGCCAGCAGCTTAGATTCGGCACCCTCCTACGAGCAGTACTTC. Translated: CASSLDSAPSYEQYF. This chain joins TRBV11-2 and TRBJ2-7; D is undetermined. The CDR3 contains 15 residues. Between the trimmed V and J ends, which lost 0 bases and 0 bases, there was a span of 9 bases. The V gene's germline CDR1 is SGHAT and CDR2 FQNNGV.

There are many counts of this clone. The V call is TRBV4-3, the J call TRBJ1-4, with a weak D call TRBD1 (6 bases). Germline CDR1 LGHNA, CDR2 YSLEER. The CDR3 spans 18 residues. V gave up 0 bases and J gave up 7 bases, with 21 bases separating them. The CDR3 protein is CASSQDKGDRRGIEKLFF. As DNA, the CDR3 is TGCGCCAGCAGCCAAGACAAGGGGGATCGGAGGGGAATTGAAAAACTGTTTTTT.

The genes are TRBV7-9 and TRBJ1-3; 8 nucleotides line up with TRBD1. From germline, CDR1 is SEHNR and CDR2 FQNEAQ (reference sequence). The CDR3 covers 15 residues. J gave up 4 bases and V 3 bases, and 5 bases lay outside the gene matches. CDR3 nucleotides: TGTGCCAGCAGCTTTTGGACAGGGTCGGGAAACACCATATATTTT. This encodes CASSFWTGSGNTIYF.

CDR3 loop: CASSLRLAGQETQYF. The CDR3 region has the DNA TGCGCCAGCAGCTTGAGACTAGCGGGGCAAGAGACCCAGTACTTC. The rearrangement joins TRBV5-1 to TRBJ2-5, with 11 bases that match TRBD2. V shed 1 base and J 2 bases; nucleotides not matched to a gene: 1. This CDR3 region has 15 residues. Germline CDR1 SGHRS, CDR2 YFSETQ.

CDR3 in DNA: TGTGCCAGCAGCCGGCCGGGCGTGGTGGAACAAGAGACCCAGTACTTC. This codes for CASSRPGVVEQETQYF. The chain joins TRBV5-6 to TRBJ2-5, with no clear D. This CDR3 comprises 16 residues. Germline V lookup: CDR1 SGHDT, CDR2 YYEEEE. V lost 4 bases to trimming and J lost 2 bases, with 18 bases between them.

The V and J genes are TRBV7-6 and TRBJ2-3; D possibly corresponds to TRBD1 (5 bases). CDR1 is SGHVS and CDR2 is FNYEAQ in the germline V gene. Trimming stripped 5 bases from V and 0 bases from J, with 18 bases between. The CDR3 covers 17 residues. Here the CDR3 DNA reads TGTGCCAGCAGCCTCGCAACGGCCGACAGCAGCACAGATACGCAGTATTTT. Translated: CASSLATADSSTDTQYF.